The T cell receptor beta chain described here comes from a study of T cells in Graves' hyperthyroidism and ophthalmopathy. This clonotype has ten or more counts. Deletions cut 5 bases from V and 0 bases from J, with 10 bases between. The CDR3 is 14 residues long. The germline V gene has CDR1 LGHNT and CDR2 FRNRAP. Diagnoses rested on clinical symptoms, serum thyroxine and TRAb, thyroid ultrasound and orbital computed tomography. There were TCR beta CDR3 regions amplified from RNA transcripts. The TCR CDR3 first-round RT-PCR relied on the HTBI primer set. MiXCR, run by TCRdb on the multiplex PCR reads, gives a single entry per CDR3 protein. Of some 580,000 distinct CDR3 sequences listed, approximately 15% were seen once; the top ten hold 2.5% to 4%.

The gene calls are TRBV12-5 and TRBJ1-1, with D possibly TRBD1 on 5 matching bases. The sample consisted of blood. The origin of this receptor is a woman in her thirties or forties with Graves' ophthalmopathy. CDR3 amino acids: CASGPRQMNTEAFF. The CDR3 DNA is TGTGCTAGTGGTCCCCGACAGATGAACACTGAAGCTTTCTTT.